Listed below are T cell receptor beta chains from one sample, sequenced in a study of T-cell reconstitution after alpha-beta-depleted transplantation in children. TCRdb passed the PCR reads through MiXCR, listing each CDR3 protein once. The repertoire holds 600,000 to 700,000 distinct CDR3 sequences, with 16% as singletons. The sequences come from PBMCs from the stem cell graft donor, collected from the stem cell graft. The receptors come from a human donor who donated a stem cell graft to a child with acute myeloid leukemia. CDR3s include the opening cysteine and the closing phenylalanine or tryptophan. The D gene is left open where the match is weak. A row's size may be missing; if present it is once, few, many or a size class.

V	D	J	size	CDR3	DNA
TRBV6-1	NA	TRBJ2-5	many	CASGRTVQETQYF	TGTGCCAGCGGAAGGACAGTGCAAGAGACCCAGTACTTC
TRBV7-9	NA	TRBJ1-5	NA	CASSLGRVNQPQHF	TGTGCCAGCAGCTTGGGCAGAGTTAATCAGCCCCAGCATTTT
TRBV20-1	TRBD2	TRBJ2-3	many	CSARYLAASTDTQYF	TGCAGTGCCAGATATCTAGCGGCTAGCACAGATACGCAGTATTTT
TRBV20-1	NA	TRBJ2-2	many	CSAKRTVAGELFF	TGCAGTGCTAAGAGAACGGTGGCGGGGGAGCTGTTTTTT
TRBV18	NA	TRBJ2-7	few	CASSPPGKPYEQYF	TGTGCCAGCTCACCACCAGGTAAACCTTACGAGCAGTACTTC
TRBV20-1	NA	TRBJ2-3	NA	CSARDKTGLQHLDTQYF	TGCAGTGCTAGAGATAAAACGGGACTTCAACATTTAGATACGCAGTATTTT
TRBV19	NA	TRBJ1-6	few	CASRKGVLNSPLHF	TGTGCCAGTCGAAAAGGGGTTTTAAATTCACCCCTCCACTTT
TRBV18	NA	TRBJ1-3	few	CASSPVTSNTIYF	TGTGCCAGCTCACCCGTTACCTCAAACACCATATATTTT
TRBV20-1	NA	TRBJ2-1	many	CSCQADSYNEQFF	TGCAGTTGTCAGGCGGACTCCTACAATGAGCAGTTCTTC
TRBV12-3/TRBV12-4	NA	TRBJ2-1	NA	CASRAAGLQGNEQFF	TGTGCCAGCAGGGCGGCGGGGCTGCAGGGGAATGAGCAGTTCTTC
TRBV5-1	NA	TRBJ2-3	few	CASSQGPTDTQYF	TGCGCCAGCAGCCAGGGTCCGACAGATACGCAGTATTTT
TRBV7-9	TRBD1	TRBJ2-7	few	CASSHRDSYEQYF	TGTGCCAGCAGCCATAGGGACAGCTACGAGCAGTACTTC
TRBV29-1	NA	TRBJ2-3	many	CSVHGRDTQYF	TGCAGCGTCCACGGGCGAGATACGCAGTATTTT
TRBV6-5	TRBD2	TRBJ2-5	many	CASSSLTSGGAWETQYF	TGTGCCAGCAGTTCCTTGACTAGCGGGGGGGCCTGGGAGACCCAGTACTTC
TRBV9	NA	TRBJ1-1	few	CASSEGRRNTEAFF	TGTGCCAGCAGCGAGGGACGGAGGAACACTGAAGCTTTCTTT
TRBV6-1	NA	TRBJ2-6	many	CASGWWLGANVLTF	TGTGCCAGCGGCTGGTGGCTAGGGGCCAACGTCCTGACTTTC
TRBV20-1	TRBD1	TRBJ2-3	many	CSARGRDRGSTDTQYF	TGCAGTGCTAGAGGCAGGGACAGGGGGTCAACAGATACGCAGTATTTT
TRBV20-1	NA	TRBJ1-5	many	CSARGGENSNQPQHF	TGCAGTGCTAGAGGAGGGGAGAATAGCAATCAGCCCCAGCATTTT
TRBV5-1	NA	TRBJ2-5	many	CASSSLDPQETQYF	TGCGCCAGCAGCTCCCTGGACCCACAAGAGACCCAGTACTTC
TRBV4-3	NA	TRBJ1-3	NA	CASSQDTTAGNTIYF	TGCGCCAGCAGCCAAGATACTACGGCTGGAAACACCATATATTTT
TRBV20-1	NA	TRBJ2-7	NA	CSASRGRDYEQYF	TGCAGTGCTAGTCGGGGTCGCGACTACGAGCAGTACTTC
TRBV7-8	NA	TRBJ2-2	NA	CASSPAVAQGELFF	TGTGCCAGCAGCCCGGCGGTTGCCCAAGGGGAGCTGTTTTTT
TRBV29-1	TRBD1	TRBJ1-1	many	CSVEATGIEAFF	TGCAGCGTTGAAGCGACAGGGATTGAAGCTTTCTTT
TRBV20-1	NA	TRBJ1-5	many	CSASGIYSNQPQHF	TGCAGTGCTAGCGGGATCTATAGCAATCAGCCCCAGCATTTT
TRBV20-1	TRBD1	TRBJ2-4	NA	CCARDGTGLAKNIQYF	TGCTGCGCTAGAGATGGGACAGGCCTAGCCAAAAACATTCAGTACTTC
TRBV6-5	TRBD1	TRBJ1-5	NA	CASSYSGGQGLQPQHF	TGTGCCAGCAGTTACTCCGGGGGACAGGGCTTACAGCCCCAGCATTTT
TRBV12-3/TRBV12-4	NA	TRBJ2-5	many	CASSPPGYTQYF	TGTGCCAGCAGTCCCCCCGGGTATACCCAGTACTTC
TRBV5-1	NA	TRBJ1-5	few	CASSLEGSSNQPQHF	TGCGCCAGCAGCTTGGAGGGGTCGAGCAATCAGCCCCAGCATTTT
TRBV20-1	TRBD1	TRBJ2-5	many	CSARRDSLQETQYF	TGCAGTGCTAGGAGGGACAGCCTCCAAGAGACCCAGTACTTC
TRBV12-3/TRBV12-4	NA	TRBJ2-1	NA	CASSSGGGLGEQFF	TGTGCCAGCAGTTCTGGGGGGGGGCTAGGAGAGCAGTTCTTC
TRBV7-2	NA	TRBJ2-7	many	CASSLSLSPTYEQYF	TGTGCCAGCAGCTTATCTCTTTCCCCTACCTACGAGCAGTACTTC
TRBV2	NA	TRBJ1-5	many	CATSDGDSNQPQHF	TGTGCCACCTCGGACGGAGATAGCAATCAGCCCCAGCATTTT
TRBV20-1	NA	TRBJ2-1	few	CSVYREYNEQFF	TGCAGTGTGTATAGAGAGTACAATGAGCAGTTCTTC
TRBV20-1	NA	TRBJ2-2	NA	CSARRTDRYTGELFF	TGCAGTGCTAGACGTACGGACAGATACACCGGGGAGCTGTTTTTT
TRBV10-3	NA	TRBJ2-5	few	CATEGPGQETQYF	TGTGCCACCGAGGGCCCGGGGCAAGAGACCCAGTACTTC
TRBV6-5	TRBD1	TRBJ2-7	few	CASSYSRRQGYDYEQYF	TGTGCCAGCAGTTACTCAAGGAGACAGGGGTATGATTACGAGCAGTACTTC
TRBV28	NA	TRBJ1-1	few	CASRPASYTEAFF	TGTGCGTCCCGACCCGCATCTTACACTGAAGCTTTCTTT
TRBV7-9	NA	TRBJ2-7	many	CASSLVTGGHAEQYF	TGTGCCAGCAGCTTAGTTACTGGGGGGCACGCCGAGCAGTACTTC
TRBV20-1	NA	TRBJ2-5	NA	CSAKFPRKKIQETQYF	TGCAGTGCTAAATTCCCGAGAAAAAAAATCCAAGAGACCCAGTACTTC
TRBV29-1	TRBD2	TRBJ2-3	NA	CSLGGGAGTDTQYF	TGCAGCCTCGGGGGGGGCGCGGGCACAGATACGCAGTATTTT
TRBV20-1	NA	TRBJ1-5	many	CSARRGESNQPQHF	TGCAGTGCTAGGCGAGGGGAAAGCAATCAGCCCCAGCATTTT
TRBV7-2	NA	TRBJ2-1	few	CASSQGIYNEQFF	TGTGCCAGCTCCCAGGGGATCTACAATGAGCAGTTTTTC
TRBV7-9	NA	TRBJ1-3	NA	CASSLVGSTGNTIYF	TGTGCCAGCAGCTTAGTAGGGTCAACTGGAAACACCATATATTTT
TRBV6-5	TRBD1	TRBJ2-2	few	CASSYSTGGGTGELFF	TGTGCCAGCAGTTACTCGACAGGGGGAGGAACCGGGGAGCTGTTTTTT
TRBV27	TRBD2	TRBJ2-7	many	CASSFSGGKGYEQYF	TGTGCCAGCAGTTTCAGCGGGGGGAAAGGGTACGAGCAGTACTTC
TRBV6-1	NA	TRBJ2-5	many	CASSQGAGETQYF	TGTGCCAGCAGCCAGGGAGCCGGAGAGACCCAGTACTTC
TRBV13	NA	TRBJ1-4	NA	CASSRRINEKLFF	TGTGCCAGCAGCAGGCGGATAAATGAAAAACTGTTTTTT
TRBV6-5	NA	TRBJ2-7	few	CASSYTGQAYEQYF	TGTGCCAGCAGTTACACGGGACAAGCCTACGAGCAGTACTTC
TRBV29-1	NA	TRBJ2-1	many	CSLKPGGRNEQFF	TGCAGCCTTAAACCTGGGGGGCGGAATGAGCAGTTCTTC
TRBV4-2	NA	TRBJ2-1	many	CASSQSTLSSYNEQFF	TGTGCCAGCAGCCAATCTACATTAAGCTCCTACAATGAGCAGTTCTTC
TRBV11-2	TRBD1	TRBJ1-1	NA	CASSFSGTGLRYPNTEAFF	TGTGCCAGCAGCTTTTCCGGGACAGGGTTAAGATATCCGAACACTGAAGCTTTCTTT
TRBV7-9	TRBD2	TRBJ2-1	NA	CASSLETSGGPHNEQFF	TGTGCCAGCAGCCTAGAGACTAGCGGGGGGCCACACAATGAGCAGTTCTTC
TRBV20-1	NA	TRBJ2-3	many	CSRGSTGTSDTQYF	TGCAGTCGGGGGTCGACAGGCACTTCAGATACGCAGTATTTT
TRBV27	TRBD1	TRBJ1-5	many	CASSPGTGYGRKNQPQHF	TGTGCCAGCAGTCCCGGGACAGGGTACGGCCGTAAGAATCAGCCCCAGCATTTT